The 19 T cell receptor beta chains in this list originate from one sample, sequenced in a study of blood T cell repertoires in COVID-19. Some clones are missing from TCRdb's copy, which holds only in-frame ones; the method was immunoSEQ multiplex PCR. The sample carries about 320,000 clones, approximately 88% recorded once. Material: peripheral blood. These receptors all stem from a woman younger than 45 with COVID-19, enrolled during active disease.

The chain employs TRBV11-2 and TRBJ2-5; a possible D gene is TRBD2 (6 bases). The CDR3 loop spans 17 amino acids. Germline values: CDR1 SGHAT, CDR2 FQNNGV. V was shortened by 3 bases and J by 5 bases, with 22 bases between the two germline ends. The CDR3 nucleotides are TGTGCCAGCAGCTTGGGAGGCAGCCTAACCCGGACGGAGACCCAGTACTTC. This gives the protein CASSLGGSLTRTETQYF.

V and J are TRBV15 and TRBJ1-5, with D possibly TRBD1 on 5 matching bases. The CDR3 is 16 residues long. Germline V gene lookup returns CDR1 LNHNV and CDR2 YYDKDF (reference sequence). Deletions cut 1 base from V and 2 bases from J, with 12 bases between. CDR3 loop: CATSRGGTSGNQPQHF. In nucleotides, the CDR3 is TGTGCCACCAGCAGAGGGGGCACCTCGGGCAATCAGCCCCAGCATTTT.

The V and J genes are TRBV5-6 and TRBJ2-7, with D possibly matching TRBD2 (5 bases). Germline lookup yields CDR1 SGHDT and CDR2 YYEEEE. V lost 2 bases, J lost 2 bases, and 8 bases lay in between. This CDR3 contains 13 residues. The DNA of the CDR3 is TGTGCCAGCAGCTTATCGGGAACCTACGAGCAGTACGTC. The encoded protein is CASSLSGTYEQYV.

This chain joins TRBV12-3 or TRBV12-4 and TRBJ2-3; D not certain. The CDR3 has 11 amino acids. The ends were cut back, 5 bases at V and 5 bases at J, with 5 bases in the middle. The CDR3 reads CASSRLDTQYF. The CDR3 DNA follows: TGTGCCAGCAGTCGGTTAGATACGCAGTATTTT.

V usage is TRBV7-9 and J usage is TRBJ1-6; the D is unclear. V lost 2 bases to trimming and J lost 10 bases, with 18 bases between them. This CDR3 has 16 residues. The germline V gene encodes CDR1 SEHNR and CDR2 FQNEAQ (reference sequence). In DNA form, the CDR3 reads TGTGCCAGCAGCTTACGGGGAGGACCCCTAGTATCACCCCTCCACTTT. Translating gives CASSLRGGPLVSPLHF.

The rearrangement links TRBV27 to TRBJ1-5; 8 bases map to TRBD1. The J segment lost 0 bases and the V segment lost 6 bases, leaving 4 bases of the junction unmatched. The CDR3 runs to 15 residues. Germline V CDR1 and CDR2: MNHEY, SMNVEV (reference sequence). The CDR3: CASRRTGNSNQPQHF. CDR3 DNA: TGTGCCAGCAGGCGGACAGGGAATAGCAATCAGCCCCAGCATTTT.

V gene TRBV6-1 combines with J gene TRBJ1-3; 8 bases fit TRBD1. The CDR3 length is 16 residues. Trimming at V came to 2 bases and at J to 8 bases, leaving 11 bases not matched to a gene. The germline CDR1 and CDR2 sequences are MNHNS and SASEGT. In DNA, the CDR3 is TGTGCCAGCAGTGAAAACCCCGGACAGGGAGGGGACACCATATATTTT. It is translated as CASSENPGQGGDTIYF.

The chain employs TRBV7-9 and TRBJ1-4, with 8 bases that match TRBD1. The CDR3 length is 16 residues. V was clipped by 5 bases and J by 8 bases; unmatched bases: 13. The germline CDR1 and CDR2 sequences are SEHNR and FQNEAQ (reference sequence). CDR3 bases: TGTGCCAGCAGCCGATTCGGACAGGGAAGCGGAGAAAAACTGTTTTTT. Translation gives CASSRFGQGSGEKLFF.

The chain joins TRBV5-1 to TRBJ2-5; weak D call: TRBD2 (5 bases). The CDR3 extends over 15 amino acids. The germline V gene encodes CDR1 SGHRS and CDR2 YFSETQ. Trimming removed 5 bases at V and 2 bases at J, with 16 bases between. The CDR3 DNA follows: TGCGCCAGCAGTTACACACTAGTCCGACAAGAGACCCAGTACTTC. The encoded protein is CASSYTLVRQETQYF.

CDR3 sequence (DNA): TGTGCCAGCAGCCTAACCACAGGGGACAATGAGCAGTTCTTC. The encoded protein is CASSLTTGDNEQFF. This chain joins TRBV7-9 and TRBJ2-1; 7 nucleotides agree with TRBD1. CDR1 SEHNR and CDR2 FQNEAQ come from the germline V gene (reference sequence). J gave up 5 bases and V 5 bases, and 6 bases lay outside the gene matches. The CDR3 has 14 residues. The entire variable domain, with the rest obtained from reference TRBV7-9 and TRBJ2-1, is as follows: DTGVSQNPRHKITKRGQNVTFRCDPISEHNRLYWYRQTLGQGPEFLTYFQNEAQLEKSRLLSDRFSAERPKGSFSTLEIQRTEQGDSAMYLCASSLTTGDNEQFFGPGTRLTVL.

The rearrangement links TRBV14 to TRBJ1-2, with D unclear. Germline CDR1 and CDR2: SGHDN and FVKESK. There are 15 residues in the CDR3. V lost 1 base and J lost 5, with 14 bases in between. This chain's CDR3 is CASSQGSGTHYGYTF. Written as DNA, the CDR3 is TGTGCCAGCAGCCAAGGCTCAGGAACCCATTATGGCTACACCTTC.

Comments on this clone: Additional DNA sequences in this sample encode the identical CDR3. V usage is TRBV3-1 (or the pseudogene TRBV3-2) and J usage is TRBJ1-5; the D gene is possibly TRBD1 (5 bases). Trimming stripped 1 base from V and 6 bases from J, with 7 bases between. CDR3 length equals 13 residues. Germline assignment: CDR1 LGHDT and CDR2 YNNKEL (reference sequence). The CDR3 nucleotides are TGTGCCAGCAGCCAAGGGGGCGGTCAGCCCCAGCATTTT. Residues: CASSQGGGQPQHF.

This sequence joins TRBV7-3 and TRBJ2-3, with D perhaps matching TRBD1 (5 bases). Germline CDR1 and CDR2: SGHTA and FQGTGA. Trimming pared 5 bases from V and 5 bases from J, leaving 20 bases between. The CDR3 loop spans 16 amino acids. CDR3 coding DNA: TGTGCCAGCAGCCAGTTAGGGGATGGGGCCAGAGATACGCAGTATTTT. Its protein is CASSQLGDGARDTQYF.

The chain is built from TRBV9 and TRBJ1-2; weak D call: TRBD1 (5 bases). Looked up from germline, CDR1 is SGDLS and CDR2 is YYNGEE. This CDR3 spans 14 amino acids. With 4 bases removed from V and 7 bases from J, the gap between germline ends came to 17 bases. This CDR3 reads CASSPEVRGSGYTF. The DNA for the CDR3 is TGTGCCAGCAGCCCCGAAGTAAGGGGATCTGGCTACACCTTC.

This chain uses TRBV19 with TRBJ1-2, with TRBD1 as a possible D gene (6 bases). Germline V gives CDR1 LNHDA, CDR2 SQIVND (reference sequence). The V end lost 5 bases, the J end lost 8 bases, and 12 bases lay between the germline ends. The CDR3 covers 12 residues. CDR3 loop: CASSFSGDGYTF. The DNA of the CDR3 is TGTGCCAGTAGTTTTTCAGGGGACGGCTACACCTTC.

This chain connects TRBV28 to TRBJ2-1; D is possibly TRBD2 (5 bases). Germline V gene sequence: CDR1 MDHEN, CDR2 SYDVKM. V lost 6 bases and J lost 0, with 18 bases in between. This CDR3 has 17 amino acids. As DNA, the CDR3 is TGTGCCAGCAGGCCGCCATTGGGAGAGGGCTCCTACAATGAGCAGTTCTTC. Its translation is CASRPPLGEGSYNEQFF.

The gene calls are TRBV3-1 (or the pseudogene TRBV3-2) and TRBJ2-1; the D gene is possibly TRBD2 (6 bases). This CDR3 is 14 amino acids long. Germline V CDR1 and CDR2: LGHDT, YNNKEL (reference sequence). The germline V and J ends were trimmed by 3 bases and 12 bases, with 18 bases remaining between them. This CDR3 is CASSQFRDSWGQFF. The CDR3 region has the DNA TGTGCCAGCAGCCAGTTCCGGGACTCCTGGGGGCAGTTCTTC.

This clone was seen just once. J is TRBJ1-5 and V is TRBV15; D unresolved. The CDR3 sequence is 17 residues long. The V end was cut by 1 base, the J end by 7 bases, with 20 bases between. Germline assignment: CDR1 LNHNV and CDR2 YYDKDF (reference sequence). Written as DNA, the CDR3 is TGTGCCACCAGCAGAGTGCGTCTTGGGCAATCGTTCCAGCCCCAGCATTTT. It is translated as CATSRVRLGQSFQPQHF.

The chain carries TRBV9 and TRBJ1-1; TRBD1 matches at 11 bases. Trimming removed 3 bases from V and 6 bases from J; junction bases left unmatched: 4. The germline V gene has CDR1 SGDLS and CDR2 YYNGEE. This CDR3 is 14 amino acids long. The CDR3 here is CASSDGQGAAEAFF. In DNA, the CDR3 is TGTGCCAGCAGCGATGGACAGGGGGCTGCTGAAGCTTTCTTT. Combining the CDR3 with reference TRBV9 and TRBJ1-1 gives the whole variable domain DSGVTQTPKHLITATGQRVTLRCSPRSGDLSVYWYQQSLDQGLQFLIQYYNGEERAKGNILERFSAQQFPDLHSELNLSSLELGDSALYFCASSDGQGAAEAFFGQGTRLTVV.